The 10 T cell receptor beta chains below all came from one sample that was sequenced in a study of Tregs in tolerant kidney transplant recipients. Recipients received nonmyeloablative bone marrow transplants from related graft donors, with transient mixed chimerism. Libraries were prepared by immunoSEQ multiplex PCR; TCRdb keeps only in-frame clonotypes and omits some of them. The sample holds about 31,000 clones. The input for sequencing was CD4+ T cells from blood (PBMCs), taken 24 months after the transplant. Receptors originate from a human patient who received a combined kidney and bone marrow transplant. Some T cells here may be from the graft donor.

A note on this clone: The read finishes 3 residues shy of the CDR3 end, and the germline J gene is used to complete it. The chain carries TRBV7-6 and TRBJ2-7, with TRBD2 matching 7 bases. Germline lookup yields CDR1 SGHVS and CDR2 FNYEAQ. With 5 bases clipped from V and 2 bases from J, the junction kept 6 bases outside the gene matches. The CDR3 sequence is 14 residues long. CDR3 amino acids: CASSVAGDPYEQYF. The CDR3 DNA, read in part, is TGTGCCAGCAGCGTGGCGGGGGATCCCTACGAG.

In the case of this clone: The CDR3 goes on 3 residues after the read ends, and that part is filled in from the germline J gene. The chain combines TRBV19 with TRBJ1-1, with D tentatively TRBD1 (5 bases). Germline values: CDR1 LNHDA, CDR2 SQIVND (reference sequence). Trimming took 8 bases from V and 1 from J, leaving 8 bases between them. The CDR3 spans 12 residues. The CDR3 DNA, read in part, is TGTGCCAGTGCTGACAGGAACACTGAA. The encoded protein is CASADRNTE. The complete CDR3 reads CASADRNTEAFF.

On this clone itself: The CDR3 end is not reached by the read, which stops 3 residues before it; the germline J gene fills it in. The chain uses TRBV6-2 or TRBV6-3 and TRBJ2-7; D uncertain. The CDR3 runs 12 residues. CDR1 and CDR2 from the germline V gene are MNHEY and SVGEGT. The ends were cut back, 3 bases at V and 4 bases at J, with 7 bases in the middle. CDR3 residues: CASSYSPYEQYF. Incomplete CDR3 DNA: TGTGCCAGCAGTTATTCCCCATACGAG.

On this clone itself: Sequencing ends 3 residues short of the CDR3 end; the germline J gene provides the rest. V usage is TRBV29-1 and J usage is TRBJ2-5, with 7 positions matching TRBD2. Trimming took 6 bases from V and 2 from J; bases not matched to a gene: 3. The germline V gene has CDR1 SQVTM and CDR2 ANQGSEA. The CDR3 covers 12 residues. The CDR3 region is CSVGLTQETQYF. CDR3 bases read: TGCAGCGTGGGACTAACTCAAGAGACC.

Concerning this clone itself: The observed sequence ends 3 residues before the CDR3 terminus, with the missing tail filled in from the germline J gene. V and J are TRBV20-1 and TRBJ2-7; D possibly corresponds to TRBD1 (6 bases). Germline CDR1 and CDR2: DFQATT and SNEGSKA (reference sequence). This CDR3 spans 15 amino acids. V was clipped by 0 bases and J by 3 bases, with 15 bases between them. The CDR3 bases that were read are TGCAGTGCTAGAGATCAGGAAGGGGGACACTACGAG. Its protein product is CSARDQEGGHYE. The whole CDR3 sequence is CSARDQEGGHYEQYF.

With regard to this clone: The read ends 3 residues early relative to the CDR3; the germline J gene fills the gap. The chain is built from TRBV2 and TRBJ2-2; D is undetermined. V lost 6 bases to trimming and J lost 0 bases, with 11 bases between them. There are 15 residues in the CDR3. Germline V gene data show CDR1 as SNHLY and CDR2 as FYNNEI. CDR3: CASSLGVANTGELFF. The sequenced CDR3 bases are TGTGCCAGCAGCCTGGGCGTAGCGAACACCGGGGAG.

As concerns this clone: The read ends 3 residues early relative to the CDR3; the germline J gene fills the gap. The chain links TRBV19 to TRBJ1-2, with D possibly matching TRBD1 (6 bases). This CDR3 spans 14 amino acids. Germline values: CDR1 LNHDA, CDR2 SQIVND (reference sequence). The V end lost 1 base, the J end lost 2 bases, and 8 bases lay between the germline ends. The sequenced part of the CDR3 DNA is TGTGCCAGTAGTATAGGGACAGAAAACTATGGC. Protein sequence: CASSIGTENYG. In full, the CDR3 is CASSIGTENYGYTF.

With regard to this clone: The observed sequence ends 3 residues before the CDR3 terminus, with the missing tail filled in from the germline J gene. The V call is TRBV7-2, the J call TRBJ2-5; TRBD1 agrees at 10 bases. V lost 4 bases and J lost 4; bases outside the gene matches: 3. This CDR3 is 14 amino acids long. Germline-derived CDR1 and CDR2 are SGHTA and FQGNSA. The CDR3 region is CASSSDRGRETQYF. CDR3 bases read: TGTGCCAGCAGCTCCGACAGGGGGCGAGAGACC. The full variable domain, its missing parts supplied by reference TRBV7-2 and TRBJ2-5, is GAGVSQSPSNKVTEKGKDVELRCDPISGHTALYWYRQSLGQGLEFLIYFQGNSAPDKSGLPSDRFSAERTGGSVSTLTIQRTQQEDSAVYLCASSSDRGRETQYFGPGTRLLVL.

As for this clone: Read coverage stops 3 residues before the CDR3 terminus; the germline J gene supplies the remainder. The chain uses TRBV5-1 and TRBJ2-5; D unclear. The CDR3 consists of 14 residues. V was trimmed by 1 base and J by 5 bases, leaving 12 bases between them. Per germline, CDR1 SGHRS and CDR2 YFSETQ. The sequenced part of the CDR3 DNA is TGCGCCAGCAGCTTGCAACCCCCCGGGGAGACC. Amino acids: CASSLQPPGET. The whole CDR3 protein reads CASSLQPPGETQYF.

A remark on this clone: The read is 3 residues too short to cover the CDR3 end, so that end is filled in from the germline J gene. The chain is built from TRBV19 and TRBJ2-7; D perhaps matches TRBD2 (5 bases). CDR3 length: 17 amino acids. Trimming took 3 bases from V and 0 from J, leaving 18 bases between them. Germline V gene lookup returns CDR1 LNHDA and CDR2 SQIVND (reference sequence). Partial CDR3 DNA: TGTGCCAGTAGTATCATTTATCGCGGGCGGAGCTCCTACGAG. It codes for CASSIIYRGRSSYE. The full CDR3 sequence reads CASSIIYRGRSSYEQYF.